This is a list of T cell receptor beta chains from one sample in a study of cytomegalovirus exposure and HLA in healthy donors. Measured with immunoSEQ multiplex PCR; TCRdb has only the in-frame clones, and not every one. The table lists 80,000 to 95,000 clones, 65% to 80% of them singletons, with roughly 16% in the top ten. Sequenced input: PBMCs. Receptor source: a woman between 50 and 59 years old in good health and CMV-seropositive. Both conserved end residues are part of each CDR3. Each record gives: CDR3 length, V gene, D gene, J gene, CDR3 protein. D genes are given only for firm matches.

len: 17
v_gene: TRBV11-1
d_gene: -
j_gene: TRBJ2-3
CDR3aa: CASSLVPAGQKADTQYF

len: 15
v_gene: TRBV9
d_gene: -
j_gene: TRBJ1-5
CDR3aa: CASSPGPSSNQPQHF

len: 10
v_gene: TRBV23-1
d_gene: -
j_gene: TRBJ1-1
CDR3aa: CASSQLLAFF

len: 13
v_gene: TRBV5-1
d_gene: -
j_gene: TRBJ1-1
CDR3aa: CASSIELNTEAFF

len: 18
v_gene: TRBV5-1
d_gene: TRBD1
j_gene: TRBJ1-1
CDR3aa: CASSFFGTGGLMNTEAFF

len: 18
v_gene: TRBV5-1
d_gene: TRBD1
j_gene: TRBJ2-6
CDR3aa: CASSLVGTGGGGANVLTF

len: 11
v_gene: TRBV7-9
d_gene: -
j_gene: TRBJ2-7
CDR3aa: CASSLEGKQYF

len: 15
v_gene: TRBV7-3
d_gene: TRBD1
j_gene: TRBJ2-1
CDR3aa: CASSGGQGVYNEQFF

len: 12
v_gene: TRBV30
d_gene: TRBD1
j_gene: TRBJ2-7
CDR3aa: CAGDRGPYEQYF

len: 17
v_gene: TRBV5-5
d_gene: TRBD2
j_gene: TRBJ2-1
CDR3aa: CASSLSPLAGGVNEQFF

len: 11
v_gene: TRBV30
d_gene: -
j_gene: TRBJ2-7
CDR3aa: CAWSAGVEQYF

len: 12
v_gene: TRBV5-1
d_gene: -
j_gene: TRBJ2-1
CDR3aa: CASSMGWAEQFF

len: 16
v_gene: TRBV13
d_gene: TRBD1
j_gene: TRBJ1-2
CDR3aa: CASSFFTDRNSFGYTF

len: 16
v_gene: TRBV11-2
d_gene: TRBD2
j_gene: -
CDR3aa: CASSLISGRGPYEQYF

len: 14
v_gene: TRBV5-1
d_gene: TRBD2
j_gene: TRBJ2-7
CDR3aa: CASSFTSGSYEQYF

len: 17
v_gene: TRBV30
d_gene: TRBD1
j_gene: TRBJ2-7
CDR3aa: CAWTRQGFRASSYEQYF

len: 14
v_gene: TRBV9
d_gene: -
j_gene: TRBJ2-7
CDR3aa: CASSVDWTSYEQYF

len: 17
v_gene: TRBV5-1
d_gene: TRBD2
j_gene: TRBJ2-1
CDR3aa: CASSLGRLAGAYNEQFF

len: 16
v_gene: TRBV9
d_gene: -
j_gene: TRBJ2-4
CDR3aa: CASSEGGGRDKNIQYF

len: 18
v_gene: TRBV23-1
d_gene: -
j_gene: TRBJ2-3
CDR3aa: CASSPDSFGAPSTDTQYF

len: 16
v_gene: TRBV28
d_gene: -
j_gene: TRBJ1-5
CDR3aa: CASRSGPPTFNQPQHF

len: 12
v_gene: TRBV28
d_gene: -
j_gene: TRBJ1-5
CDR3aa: CAAQGSNQPQHF

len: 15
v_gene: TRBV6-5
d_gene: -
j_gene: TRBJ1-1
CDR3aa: CASSYSTGLGTEAFF

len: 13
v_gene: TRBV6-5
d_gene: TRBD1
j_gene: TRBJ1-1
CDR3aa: CASSYRGRGEAFF

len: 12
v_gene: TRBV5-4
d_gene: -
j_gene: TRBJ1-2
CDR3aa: CASSARAGGYTF

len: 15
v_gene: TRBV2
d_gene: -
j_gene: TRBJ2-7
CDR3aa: CASSPWGAIKREQYF

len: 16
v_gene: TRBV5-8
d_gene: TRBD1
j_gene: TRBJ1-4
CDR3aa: CASSLRRGLGNEKLFF

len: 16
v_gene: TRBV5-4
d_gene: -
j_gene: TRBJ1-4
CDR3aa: CASSPGGRGGNEKLFF